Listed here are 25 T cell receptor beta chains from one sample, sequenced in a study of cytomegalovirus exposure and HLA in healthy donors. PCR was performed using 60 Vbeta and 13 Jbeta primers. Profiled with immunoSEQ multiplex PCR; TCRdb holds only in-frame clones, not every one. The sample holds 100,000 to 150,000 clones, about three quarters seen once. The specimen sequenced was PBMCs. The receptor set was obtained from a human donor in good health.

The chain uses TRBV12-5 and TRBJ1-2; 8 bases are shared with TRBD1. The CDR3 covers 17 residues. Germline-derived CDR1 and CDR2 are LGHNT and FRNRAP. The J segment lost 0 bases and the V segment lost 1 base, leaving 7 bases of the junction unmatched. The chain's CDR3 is CASGLDNRGRANYGYTF. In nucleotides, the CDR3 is TGTGCTAGTGGTTTGGATAACAGGGGGAGAGCTAACTATGGCTACACCTTC.

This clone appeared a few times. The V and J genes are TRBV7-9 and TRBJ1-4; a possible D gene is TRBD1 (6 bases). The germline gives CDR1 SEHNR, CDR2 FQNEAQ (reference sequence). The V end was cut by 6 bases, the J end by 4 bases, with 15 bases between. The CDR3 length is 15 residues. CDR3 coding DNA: TGTGCCAGCAGTGTACAGGGAGTAGGTAATGAAAAACTGTTTTTT. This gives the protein CASSVQGVGNEKLFF. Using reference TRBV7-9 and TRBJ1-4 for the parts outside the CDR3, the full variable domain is DTGVSQNPRHKITKRGQNVTFRCDPISEHNRLYWYRQTLGQGPEFLTYFQNEAQLEKSRLLSDRFSAERPKGSFSTLEIQRTEQGDSAMYLCASSVQGVGNEKLFFGSGTQLSVL.

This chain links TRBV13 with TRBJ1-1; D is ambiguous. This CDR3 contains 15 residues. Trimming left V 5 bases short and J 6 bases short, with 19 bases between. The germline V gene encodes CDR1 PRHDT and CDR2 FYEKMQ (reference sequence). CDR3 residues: CASSPLMEGLSEAFF. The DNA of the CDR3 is TGTGCCAGCAGCCCCCTGATGGAGGGTTTATCTGAAGCTTTCTTT.

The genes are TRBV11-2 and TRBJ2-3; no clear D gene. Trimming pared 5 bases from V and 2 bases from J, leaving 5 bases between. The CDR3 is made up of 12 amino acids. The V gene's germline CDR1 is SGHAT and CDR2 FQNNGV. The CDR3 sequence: CASSPHTDTQYF. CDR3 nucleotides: TGTGCCAGCAGCCCCCACACAGATACGCAGTATTTT.

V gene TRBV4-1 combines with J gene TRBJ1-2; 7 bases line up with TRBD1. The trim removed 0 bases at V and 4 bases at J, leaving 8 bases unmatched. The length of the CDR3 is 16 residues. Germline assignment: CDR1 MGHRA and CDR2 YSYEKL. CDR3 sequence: CASSQDRTGRGYGYTF. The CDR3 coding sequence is TGCGCCAGCAGCCAAGATAGGACAGGCCGAGGCTATGGCTACACCTTC.

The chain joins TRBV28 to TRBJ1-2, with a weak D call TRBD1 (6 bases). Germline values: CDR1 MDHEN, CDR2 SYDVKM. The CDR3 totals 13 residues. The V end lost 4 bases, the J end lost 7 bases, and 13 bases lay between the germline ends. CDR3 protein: CASSSRGRSGYTF. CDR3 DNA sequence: TGTGCCAGCAGTTCGCGGGGGCGAAGTGGCTACACCTTC.

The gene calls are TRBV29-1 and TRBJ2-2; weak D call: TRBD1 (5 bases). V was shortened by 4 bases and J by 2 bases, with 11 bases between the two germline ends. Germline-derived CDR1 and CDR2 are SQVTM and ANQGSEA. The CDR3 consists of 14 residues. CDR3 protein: CSVAAGFNTGELFF. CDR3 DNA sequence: TGCAGCGTTGCGGCAGGGTTCAACACCGGGGAGCTGTTTTTT.

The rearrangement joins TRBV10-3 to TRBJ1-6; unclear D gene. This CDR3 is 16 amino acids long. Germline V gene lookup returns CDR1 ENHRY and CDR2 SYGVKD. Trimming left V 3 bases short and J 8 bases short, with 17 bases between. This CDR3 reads CAISDVLSSPDSPLHF. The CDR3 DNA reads TGTGCCATCAGTGATGTCTTAAGCTCCCCTGATTCACCCCTCCACTTT.

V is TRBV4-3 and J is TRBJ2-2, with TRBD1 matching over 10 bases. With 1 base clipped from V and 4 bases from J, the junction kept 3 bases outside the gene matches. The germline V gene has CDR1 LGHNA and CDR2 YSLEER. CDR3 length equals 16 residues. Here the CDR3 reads CASSQGWTGGTGELFF. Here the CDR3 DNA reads TGCGCCAGCAGCCAAGGGTGGACAGGGGGCACCGGGGAGCTGTTTTTT.

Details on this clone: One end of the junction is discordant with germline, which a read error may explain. The CDR3 sequence: CSSRKGGTEAFF. Written as DNA, the CDR3 is TGTTCCAGCAGAAAGGGGGGGACTGAAGCTTTCTTT. The chain uses TRBV7-9 and TRBJ1-1; possible D gene TRBD1, 6 bases. The CDR3 is 12 amino acids. The germline CDR1 and CDR2 sequences are SEHNR and FQNEAQ (reference sequence).

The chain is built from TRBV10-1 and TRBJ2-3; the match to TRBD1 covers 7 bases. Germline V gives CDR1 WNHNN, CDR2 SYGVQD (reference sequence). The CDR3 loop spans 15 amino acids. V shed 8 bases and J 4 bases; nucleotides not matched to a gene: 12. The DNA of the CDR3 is TGCGCCAGCCGACCAGACAGGGCCGGAGCAGATACGCAGTATTTT. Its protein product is CASRPDRAGADTQYF.

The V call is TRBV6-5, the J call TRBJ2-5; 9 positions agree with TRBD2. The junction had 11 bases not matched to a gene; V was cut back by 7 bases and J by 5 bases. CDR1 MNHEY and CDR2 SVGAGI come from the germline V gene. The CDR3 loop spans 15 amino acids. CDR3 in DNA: TGTGCCAGCAACGCGGGGGGGGCCGTGGATGAGACCCAGTACTTC. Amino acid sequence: CASNAGGAVDETQYF.

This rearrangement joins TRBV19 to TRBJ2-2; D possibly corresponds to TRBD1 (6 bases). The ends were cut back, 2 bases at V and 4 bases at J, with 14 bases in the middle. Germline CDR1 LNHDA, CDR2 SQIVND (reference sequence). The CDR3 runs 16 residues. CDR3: CASSIFGQSSTGELFF. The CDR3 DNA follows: TGTGCCAGTAGTATATTCGGACAGTCGAGCACCGGGGAGCTGTTTTTT.

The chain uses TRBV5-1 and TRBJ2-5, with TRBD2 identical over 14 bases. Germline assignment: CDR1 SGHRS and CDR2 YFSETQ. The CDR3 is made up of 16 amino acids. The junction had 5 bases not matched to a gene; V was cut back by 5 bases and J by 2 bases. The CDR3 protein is CASSSGTSGGQETQYF. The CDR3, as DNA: TGCGCCAGCAGTTCCGGGACTAGCGGGGGTCAAGAGACCCAGTACTTC.

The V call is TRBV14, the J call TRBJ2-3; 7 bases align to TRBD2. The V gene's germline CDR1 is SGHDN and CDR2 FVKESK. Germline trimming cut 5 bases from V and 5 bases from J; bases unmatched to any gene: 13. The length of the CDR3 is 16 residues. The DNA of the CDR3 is TGTGCCAGCAGCTTAAGGTTGGCGGGGGTAGGAGATACGCAGTATTTT. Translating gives CASSLRLAGVGDTQYF.

As DNA, the CDR3 is TGTGCCAGCAGCTTAGGTTTTCAGGGTATGCGGGGCACCATATATTTT. Residues: CASSLGFQGMRGTIYF. The rearrangement uses TRBV7-2 and TRBJ1-3; possibly TRBD1 for D (5 bases). The ends were cut back, 1 base at V and 9 bases at J, with 19 bases in the middle. CDR1 is SGHTA and CDR2 is FQGNSA in the germline V gene. The CDR3 is made up of 16 amino acids.

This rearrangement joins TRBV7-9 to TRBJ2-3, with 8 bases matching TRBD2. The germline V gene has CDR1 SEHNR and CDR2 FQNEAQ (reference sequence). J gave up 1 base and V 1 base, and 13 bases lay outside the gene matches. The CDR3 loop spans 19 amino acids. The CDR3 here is CASSLGSLLTSVGTDTQYF. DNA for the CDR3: TGTGCCAGCAGCTTAGGTAGTCTCTTGACTAGCGTGGGCACAGATACGCAGTATTTT.

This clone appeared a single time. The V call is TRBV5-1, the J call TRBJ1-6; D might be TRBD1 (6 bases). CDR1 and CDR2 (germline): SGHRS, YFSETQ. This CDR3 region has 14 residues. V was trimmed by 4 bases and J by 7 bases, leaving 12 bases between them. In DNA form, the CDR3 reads TGCGCCAGCAGCCCTTACAGGGAAAATTCACCCCTCCACTTT. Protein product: CASSPYRENSPLHF.

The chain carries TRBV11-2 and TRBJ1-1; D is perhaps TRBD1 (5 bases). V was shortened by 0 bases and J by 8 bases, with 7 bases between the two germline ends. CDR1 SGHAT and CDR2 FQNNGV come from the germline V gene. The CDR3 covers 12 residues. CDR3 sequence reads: CASSLEKGEAFF. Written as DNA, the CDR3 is TGTGCCAGCAGCTTAGAAAAGGGGGAAGCTTTCTTT.

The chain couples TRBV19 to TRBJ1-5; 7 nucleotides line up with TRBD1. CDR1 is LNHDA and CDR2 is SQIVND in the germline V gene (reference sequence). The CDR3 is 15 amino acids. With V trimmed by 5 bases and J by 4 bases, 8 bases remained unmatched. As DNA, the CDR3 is TGTGCCAGTAGTCCCCTCAAACAGGGGAATCAGCCCCAGCATTTT. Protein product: CASSPLKQGNQPQHF.

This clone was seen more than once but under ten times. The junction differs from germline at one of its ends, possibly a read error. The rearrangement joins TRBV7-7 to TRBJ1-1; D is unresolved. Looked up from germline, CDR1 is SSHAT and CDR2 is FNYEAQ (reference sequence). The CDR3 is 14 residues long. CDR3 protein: CASSHTRATTEAFF. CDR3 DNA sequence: TGTGCTAGCAGCCACACGCGGGCCACCACTGAAGCTTTCTTT.

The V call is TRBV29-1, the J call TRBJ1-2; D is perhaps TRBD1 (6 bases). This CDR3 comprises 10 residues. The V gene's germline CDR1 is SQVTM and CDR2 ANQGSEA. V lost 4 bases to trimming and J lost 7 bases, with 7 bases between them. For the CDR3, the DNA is TGCAGCGTTGGCAGGGGTGGCTACACCTTC. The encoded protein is CSVGRGGYTF.

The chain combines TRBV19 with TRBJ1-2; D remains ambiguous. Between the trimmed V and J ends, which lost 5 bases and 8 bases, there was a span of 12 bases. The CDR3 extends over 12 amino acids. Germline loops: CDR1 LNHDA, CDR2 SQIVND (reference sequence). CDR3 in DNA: TGTGCCAGTAGTCCTCACCCGGAGGGCTACACCTTC. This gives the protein CASSPHPEGYTF.

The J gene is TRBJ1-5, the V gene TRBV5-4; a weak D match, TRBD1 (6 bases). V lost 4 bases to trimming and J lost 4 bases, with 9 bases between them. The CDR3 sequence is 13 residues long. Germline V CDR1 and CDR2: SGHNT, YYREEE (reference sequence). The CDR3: CASSLDSNQPQHF. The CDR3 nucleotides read TGTGCCAGCAGCCTGGACAGTAATCAGCCCCAGCATTTT.

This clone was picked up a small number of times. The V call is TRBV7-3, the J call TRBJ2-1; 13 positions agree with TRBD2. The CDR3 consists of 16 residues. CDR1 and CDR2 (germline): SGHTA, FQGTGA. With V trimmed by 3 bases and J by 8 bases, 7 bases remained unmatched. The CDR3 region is CASSLELAGGFHEQFF. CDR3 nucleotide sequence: TGTGCCAGCAGCTTGGAACTAGCGGGGGGGTTTCATGAGCAGTTCTTC.